This T cell receptor beta chain was found in a study of cytomegalovirus exposure and HLA in healthy donors. Findings and caveats of the study: Most TCR sequences were uncommon, yet certain public TCRs appeared in many donors. There were a few CMV-associated chains whose specificity for CMV antigens was confirmed in vitro.

The donors were part of the validation cohort, which consisted of under 150 subjects and was separate from the first cohort of around 620 subjects. Sequencing was performed with immunoSEQ multiplex PCR; in TCRdb, only in-frame clones are kept and a portion is missing. The data show approximately 220,000 clones, roughly 83% seen once. The CDR3 runs to 15 residues. The V segment lost 4 bases and the J segment 4 bases; nucleotides outside the gene matches: 5. In germline, CDR1 is MDHEN, CDR2 SYDVKM. Comments on this clone: The antigen is unknown.

The chain employs TRBV28 and TRBJ2-5; 11 positions agree with TRBD1. The receptor was isolated from a woman aged 30 to 39 in good health and CMV-seropositive. The sample taken for sequencing was PBMCs. CDR3 DNA: TGTGCCAGCAGTTGGAGGACAGGGGGCGCAGAGACCCAGTACTTC. It codes for CASSWRTGGAETQYF.